This T cell receptor (beta chain) was recovered during a study of breast tumors, draining lymph nodes, adjacent tissues. The study's findings and limits: Most tumor T cells seemingly derive from lymph node, then expand in tumor. Luminal-like breast cancer showed significantly higher tumor–nontumor repertoire similarity than basal-like. Tumors had less TCR diversity than lymph nodes, more than nontumor tissue.

This clonotype was counted at least ten times. Its matching antigen is unknown. Via MiXCR, TCRdb re-called the multiplex PCR reads, giving one row per CDR3 protein. The data show fewer than 15,000 distinct CDR3 sequences, with approximately 45% seen just once and over 25% held by the top ten. The length of the CDR3 is 11 residues. Trimming cost V 6 bases and J 6 bases, with 6 bases left between them. This clonotype was sampled from a female donor with breast cancer. Some clones in this sample may be carry-over from other donors' samples. The chain employs TRBV12-3 or TRBV12-4 and TRBJ2-1; D is ambiguous. Sequenced material: tumor-adjacent breast tissue. In DNA form, the CDR3 reads TGTGCCAGCAGCCGACTCAATGAGCAGTTCTTC. It encodes CASSRLNEQFF.